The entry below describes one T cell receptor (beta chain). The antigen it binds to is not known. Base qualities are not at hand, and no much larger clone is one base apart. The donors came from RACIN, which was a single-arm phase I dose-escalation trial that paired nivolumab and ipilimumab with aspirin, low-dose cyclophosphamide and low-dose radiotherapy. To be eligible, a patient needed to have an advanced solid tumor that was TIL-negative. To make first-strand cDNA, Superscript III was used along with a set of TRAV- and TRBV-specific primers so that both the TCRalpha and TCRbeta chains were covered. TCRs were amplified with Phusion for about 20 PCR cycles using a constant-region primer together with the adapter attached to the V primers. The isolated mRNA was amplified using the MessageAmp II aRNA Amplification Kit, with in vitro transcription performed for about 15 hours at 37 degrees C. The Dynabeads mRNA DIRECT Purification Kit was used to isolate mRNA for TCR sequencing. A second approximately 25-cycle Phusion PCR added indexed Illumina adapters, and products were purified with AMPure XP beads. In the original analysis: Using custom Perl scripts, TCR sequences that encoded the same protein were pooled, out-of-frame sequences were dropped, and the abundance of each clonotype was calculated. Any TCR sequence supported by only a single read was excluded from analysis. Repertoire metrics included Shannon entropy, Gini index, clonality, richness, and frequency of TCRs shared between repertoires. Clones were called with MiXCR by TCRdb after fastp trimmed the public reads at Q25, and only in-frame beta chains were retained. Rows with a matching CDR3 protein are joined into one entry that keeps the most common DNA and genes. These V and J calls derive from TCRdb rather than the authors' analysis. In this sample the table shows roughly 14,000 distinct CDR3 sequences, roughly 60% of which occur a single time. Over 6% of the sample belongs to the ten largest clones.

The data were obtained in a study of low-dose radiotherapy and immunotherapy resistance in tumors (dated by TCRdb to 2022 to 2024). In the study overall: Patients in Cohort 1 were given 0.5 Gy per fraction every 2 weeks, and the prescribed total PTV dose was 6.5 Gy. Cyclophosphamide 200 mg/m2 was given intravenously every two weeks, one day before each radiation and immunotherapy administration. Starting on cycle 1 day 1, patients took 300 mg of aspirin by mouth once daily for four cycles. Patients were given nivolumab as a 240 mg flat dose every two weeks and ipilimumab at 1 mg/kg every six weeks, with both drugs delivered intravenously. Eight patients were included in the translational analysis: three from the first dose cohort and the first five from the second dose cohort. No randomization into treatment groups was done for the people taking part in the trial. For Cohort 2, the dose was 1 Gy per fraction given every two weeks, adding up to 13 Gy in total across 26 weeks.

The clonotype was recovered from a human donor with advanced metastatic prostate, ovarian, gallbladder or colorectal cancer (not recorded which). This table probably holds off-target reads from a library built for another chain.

The CDR3 is CASSLYAANEQFF. The sequenced DNA: TGTGCCAGCAGTTTATACGCGGCGAATGAGCAGTTCTTC. The rearrangement joined TRBV27 to TRBJ2-1; the D gene remains uncertain. There are 13 amino acids in the CDR3, from cysteine to phenylalanine inclusive. Just CDR3 DNA is preserved here, 39 bases in frame from base 1. The V and J ends are trimmed by 1 base and 7 bases, leaving 8 bases between them. The germline V gene (reference sequence) supplies CDR1 MNHEY and CDR2 SMNVEV.